This T cell receptor (beta chain) came from a study of T-cell memory formation after mild COVID-19. Overall study context: TCR clusters were largely donor specific.

General study results and limits: Proof of SARS-CoV-2 specificity was absent for the second-wave clones that crested on day 37. Day 15 to 85 contracting clones showed balanced CD4/CD8; day 15 to 37 expanders favored CD4+. Memory cells collected pre-infection included some clones that later responded, suggesting cross-reactive memory joined.

This clonotype was counted only a few times. The antigen is not known. One entry per CDR3 protein, called by TCRdb with MiXCR from the 5' RACE reads. The table lists 400,000 to 450,000 distinct CDR3 sequences, roughly 18% of them singletons. The CDR3 runs 17 residues. Germline lookup yields CDR1 SGDLS and CDR2 YYNGEE. Germline trimming cut 3 bases from V and 0 bases from J; bases unmatched to any gene: 6. This rearrangement joins TRBV9 to TRBJ2-6; 7 nucleotides agree with TRBD1. Sequenced sample: PBMCs or a T cell subset sorted from them (not recorded which). The receptor comes from a man aged 18 to 29 who had mild COVID-19 (a few samples of this study predate the infection). Cell type and time point are not known. The CDR3 DNA reads TGTGCCAGCAGCGACTCCGGGACAGTCTCTGGGGCCAACGTCCTGACTTTC. It translates to CASSDSGTVSGANVLTF.